This is a list of T cell receptor beta chains from one sample in a study of radiotherapy plus CTLA-4 blockade in lung cancer. Assay used: immunoSEQ multiplex PCR; TCRdb lists only in-frame clones, some missing. Here the sample spans more than 100,000 clones, approximately 90% being singletons. Here the sequenced sample was peripheral blood, taken from a patient treated with radiotherapy plus ipilimumab. Receptor source: a human donor with non-small cell lung cancer that progressed on radiotherapy plus ipilimumab. Both conserved end residues are part of each CDR3. Fields, in order: CDR3 DNA, CDR3 protein, V gene, clone size, D gene, J gene. A D gene is named only where the DNA matches it firmly. Expanded clones are given a class, and other clones once, few, many or no size at all.

cdr3_nt: TGCGCCAGCAGCCAAGATTCCAGCGGGGCAGCGAACACCGGGGAGCTGTTTTTT
cdr3_aa: CASSQDSSGAANTGELFF
v_call: TRBV4-1
clone_size: few
d_call: TRBD2
j_call: TRBJ2-2

cdr3_nt: TGCGCCAGCAGCCAAAGGACTAGCGGGGTAGCCTACGAGCAGTACTTC
cdr3_aa: CASSQRTSGVAYEQYF
v_call: TRBV4-1
clone_size: .
d_call: TRBD2
j_call: TRBJ2-7

cdr3_nt: TGTGCCAGCAGCTTGGGGACTACCCACACAGATACGCAGTATTTT
cdr3_aa: CASSLGTTHTDTQYF
v_call: TRBV5-4
clone_size: .
d_call: .
j_call: TRBJ2-3

cdr3_nt: TGTGCCAGCAGCTTAGGCGCAGGGCTTTTGGGCACAGATACGCAGTATTTT
cdr3_aa: CASSLGAGLLGTDTQYF
v_call: TRBV7-3
clone_size: .
d_call: .
j_call: TRBJ2-3

cdr3_nt: TGTGCCATCAGTCGGGACGCCCTAACGCAAGAGACCCAGTACTTC
cdr3_aa: CAISRDALTQETQYF
v_call: TRBV10-3
clone_size: few
d_call: .
j_call: TRBJ2-5

cdr3_nt: TGTGCCAGCAGCTTAGCACAGGGCGCGGGTGAGCAGTACTTC
cdr3_aa: CASSLAQGAGEQYF
v_call: TRBV7-9
clone_size: once
d_call: .
j_call: TRBJ2-7

cdr3_nt: TGTGCCAGTAGTAACATAGCGGGAGGTTACCCCCATGAGCAGTTCTTC
cdr3_aa: CASSNIAGGYPHEQFF
v_call: TRBV19
clone_size: .
d_call: TRBD2
j_call: TRBJ2-1

cdr3_nt: TGTGCCTGGAGAGCGACAGGGGTTCAGGGGGAGCAGTACTTC
cdr3_aa: CAWRATGVQGEQYF
v_call: TRBV30
clone_size: .
d_call: TRBD1
j_call: TRBJ2-7

cdr3_nt: TGTGCCAGCAGTTACGGGGGAGGGATCCCCAACAATGAGCAGTTCTTC
cdr3_aa: CASSYGGGIPNNEQFF
v_call: TRBV6-5
clone_size: .
d_call: TRBD2
j_call: TRBJ2-1

cdr3_nt: TGTGCCAGCAGTGAACCAGTTGGTGAGCAGTTCTTC
cdr3_aa: CASSEPVGEQFF
v_call: TRBV6-1
clone_size: once
d_call: .
j_call: TRBJ2-1

cdr3_nt: TGTGCCAGTAGTAACACGGGAGGGCCTAGAGAGACCCAGTACTTC
cdr3_aa: CASSNTGGPRETQYF
v_call: TRBV19
clone_size: .
d_call: TRBD2
j_call: TRBJ2-5

cdr3_nt: TGTGCCAGCAGTTTCTTGATAGCGGGAGTTGGCTACAATGAGCAGTTCTTC
cdr3_aa: CASSFLIAGVGYNEQFF
v_call: TRBV27
clone_size: .
d_call: TRBD2
j_call: TRBJ2-1

cdr3_nt: TGTGCCAGCAGCCAAACAGCCTACGAGCAGTACTTC
cdr3_aa: CASSQTAYEQYF
v_call: TRBV7-9
clone_size: few
d_call: .
j_call: TRBJ2-7

cdr3_nt: TGTGCCAGCAGTCGACTGGGACAGCTATCCTACGAGCAGTACTTC
cdr3_aa: CASSRLGQLSYEQYF
v_call: TRBV6-5
clone_size: .
d_call: TRBD1
j_call: TRBJ2-7

cdr3_nt: TGCGCCAGCAGCCAGGGACTAGCGGGGGAGACCCAGTACTTC
cdr3_aa: CASSQGLAGETQYF
v_call: TRBV5-1
clone_size: few
d_call: TRBD2
j_call: TRBJ2-5

cdr3_nt: TGTGCCAGTCTGACAGACGGGACTTTCGGGGGCTACACCTTC
cdr3_aa: CASLTDGTFGGYTF
v_call: TRBV6-6
clone_size: .
d_call: .
j_call: TRBJ1-2

cdr3_nt: TGTGCCAGCAGCTTTAGCGGAATAAGATACAATGAGCAGTTCTTC
cdr3_aa: CASSFSGIRYNEQFF
v_call: TRBV7-3
clone_size: .
d_call: .
j_call: TRBJ2-1

cdr3_nt: TGCGCCAGCAGTGGGCCGGGACTAGTCTACGAGCAGTACTTC
cdr3_aa: CASSGPGLVYEQYF
v_call: TRBV10-1
clone_size: .
d_call: TRBD2
j_call: TRBJ2-7

cdr3_nt: TGCAGCGTTGTCGGCGGTACGAATGAGCAGTTCTTC
cdr3_aa: CSVVGGTNEQFF
v_call: TRBV29-1
clone_size: .
d_call: .
j_call: TRBJ2-1

cdr3_nt: TGTGCCAGCAGTGTAGAAGCGGGAGCACCAGATACGCAGTATTTT
cdr3_aa: CASSVEAGAPDTQYF
v_call: TRBV2
clone_size: once
d_call: TRBD2
j_call: TRBJ2-3

cdr3_nt: TGTGCCAGCAGTGAAGGAGGGGCCCTCTCCTACGAGCAGTACTTC
cdr3_aa: CASSEGGALSYEQYF
v_call: TRBV2
clone_size: .
d_call: .
j_call: TRBJ2-7

cdr3_nt: TGTGCCAGCAGCGTACGAGAGGGCTGGGAGACCCAGTACTTC
cdr3_aa: CASSVREGWETQYF
v_call: TRBV9
clone_size: .
d_call: .
j_call: TRBJ2-5